This T cell receptor beta chain comes out of a study of blood T cell repertoires in COVID-19. Study details: COVID-19 samples, acute and convalescent, were from the United States, Italy and Spain. T cells, B-cell-depleted T cells, or PBMCs provided the cDNA or gDNA that served as material.

Seattle researchers signed up patients amid active infection and tracked them longitudinally. V was clipped by 4 bases and J by 11 bases, with 15 bases between them. The CDR3 spans 13 residues. Germline V CDR1 and CDR2: SGDLS, YYNGEE. Original methodology: Scientists estimated how many nucleated cells there were by amplifying reference gene primers. Profiled with immunoSEQ multiplex PCR; TCRdb holds only in-frame clones, not every one. V and J calls plus clone size are reproduced from that table; the DNA served to infer D and trimming. The table records about 330,000 clones, 80% to 90% of them present only once.

The sample comprised peripheral blood. The gene calls are TRBV9 and TRBJ1-4; weak D call: TRBD1 (6 bases). This TCR was sampled from a man aged 25-45 years with COVID-19, enrolled during active disease. The CDR3 reads CASSPTSRGKLFF. The CDR3, as DNA: TGTGCCAGCAGCCCAACCAGCAGGGGCAAACTGTTTTTT.